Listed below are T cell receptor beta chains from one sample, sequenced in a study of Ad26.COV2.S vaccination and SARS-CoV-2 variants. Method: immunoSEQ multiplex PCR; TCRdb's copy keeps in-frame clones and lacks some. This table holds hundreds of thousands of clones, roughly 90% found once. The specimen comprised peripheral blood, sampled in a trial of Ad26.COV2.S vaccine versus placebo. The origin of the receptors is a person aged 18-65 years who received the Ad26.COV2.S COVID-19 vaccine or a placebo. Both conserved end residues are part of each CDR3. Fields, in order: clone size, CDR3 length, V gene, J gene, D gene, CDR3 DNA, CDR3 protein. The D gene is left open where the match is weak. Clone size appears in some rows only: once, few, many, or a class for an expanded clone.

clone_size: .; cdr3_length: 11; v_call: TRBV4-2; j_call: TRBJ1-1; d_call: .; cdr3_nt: TGTGCCAGCAGCCAAGGCACTGAAGCTTTCTTT; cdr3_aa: CASSQGTEAFF
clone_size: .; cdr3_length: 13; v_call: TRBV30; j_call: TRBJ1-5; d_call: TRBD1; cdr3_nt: TGTGCCTGGAGCGCGACAGGGAGTCAGCCCCAGCATTTT; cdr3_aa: CAWSATGSQPQHF
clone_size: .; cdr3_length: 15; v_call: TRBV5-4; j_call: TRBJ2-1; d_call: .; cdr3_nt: TGTGCCAGCAGCCCTCACGGTACAACCTACAATGAGCAGTTCTTC; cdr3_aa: CASSPHGTTYNEQFF
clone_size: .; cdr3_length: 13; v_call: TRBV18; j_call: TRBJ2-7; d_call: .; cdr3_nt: TGTGCCAGCTCACCACAGGGTTCCTACGAGCAGTACTTC; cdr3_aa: CASSPQGSYEQYF
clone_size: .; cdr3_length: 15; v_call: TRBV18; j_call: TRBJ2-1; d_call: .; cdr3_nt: TGTGCCAGCTCACCTTCAGAATCGGGACTCAATGAGCAGTTCTTC; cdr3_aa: CASSPSESGLNEQFF
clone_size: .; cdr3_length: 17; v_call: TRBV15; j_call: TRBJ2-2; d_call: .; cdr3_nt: TGTGCCACCAGCAGAGATCTACAAGGACAGAAGACCGGGGAGCTGTTTTTT; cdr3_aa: CATSRDLQGQKTGELFF
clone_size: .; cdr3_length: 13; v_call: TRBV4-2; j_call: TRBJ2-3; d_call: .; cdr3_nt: TGTGCCAGCGGGGCTAGTCTCACAGATACGCAGTATTTT; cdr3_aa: CASGASLTDTQYF
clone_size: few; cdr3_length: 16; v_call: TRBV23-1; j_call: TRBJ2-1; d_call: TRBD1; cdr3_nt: TGCGCCAGCAGTCAACTGCCCGGGACAGCCGGCAATGAGCAGTTCTTC; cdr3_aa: CASSQLPGTAGNEQFF
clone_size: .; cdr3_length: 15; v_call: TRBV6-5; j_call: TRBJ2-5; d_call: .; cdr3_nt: TGTGCCAGCAGTTACTCCTGGGACTTTGGGGAGACCCAGTACTTC; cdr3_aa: CASSYSWDFGETQYF
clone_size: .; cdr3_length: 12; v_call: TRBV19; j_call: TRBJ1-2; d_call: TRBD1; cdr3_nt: TGTGCCAGTGCGGGACAGTATTCAAGCTACACCTTC; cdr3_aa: CASAGQYSSYTF
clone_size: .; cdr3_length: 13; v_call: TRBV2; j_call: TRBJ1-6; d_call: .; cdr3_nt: TGTGCCAGCAATGAGGACAACCTTTCACCCCTCCACTTT; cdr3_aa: CASNEDNLSPLHF
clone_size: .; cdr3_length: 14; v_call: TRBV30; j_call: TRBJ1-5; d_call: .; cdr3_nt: TGTGCCTGGAGTGGGAGTCATAGCAATCAGCCCCAGCATTTT; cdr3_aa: CAWSGSHSNQPQHF
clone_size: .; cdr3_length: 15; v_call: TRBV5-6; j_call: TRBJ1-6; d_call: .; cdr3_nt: TGTGCCAGCAGCTTGAGTCCGGGAGCCTACTCACCCCTCCACTTT; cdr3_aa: CASSLSPGAYSPLHF
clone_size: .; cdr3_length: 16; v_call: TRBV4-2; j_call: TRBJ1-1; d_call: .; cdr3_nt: TGTGCCAGCAGCCAAGGATCCCCTGAGGGCAACACTGAAGCTTTCTTT; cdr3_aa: CASSQGSPEGNTEAFF
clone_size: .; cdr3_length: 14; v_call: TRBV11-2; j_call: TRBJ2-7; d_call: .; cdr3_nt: TGTGCCAGCAGCTTAGAGGGACGGAAAGGGGAGCAGTACTTC; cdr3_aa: CASSLEGRKGEQYF
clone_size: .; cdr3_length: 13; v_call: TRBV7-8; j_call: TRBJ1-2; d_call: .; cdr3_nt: TGTGCCAGCACCTTAGGACTGAGCTATGGCTACACCTTC; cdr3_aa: CASTLGLSYGYTF
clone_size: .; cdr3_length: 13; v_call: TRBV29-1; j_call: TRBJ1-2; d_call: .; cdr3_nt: TGCAGCGTTGTGGCCACATCAAACTATGGCTACACCTTC; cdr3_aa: CSVVATSNYGYTF
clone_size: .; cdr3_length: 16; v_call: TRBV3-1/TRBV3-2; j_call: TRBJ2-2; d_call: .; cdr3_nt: TGTGCCAGCAGCCAAGTATCGCAACGGAACACCGGGGAGCTGTTTTTT; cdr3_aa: CASSQVSQRNTGELFF
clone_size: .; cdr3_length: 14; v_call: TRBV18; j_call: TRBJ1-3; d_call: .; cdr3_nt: TGTGCCAGCTCACCAGCAGGGACCGGAAACACCATATATTTT; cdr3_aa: CASSPAGTGNTIYF
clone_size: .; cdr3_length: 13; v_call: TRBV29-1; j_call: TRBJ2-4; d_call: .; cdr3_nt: TGCAGCGTTGCTGAAGGTGCTCTGGACATTCAGTACTTC; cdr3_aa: CSVAEGALDIQYF
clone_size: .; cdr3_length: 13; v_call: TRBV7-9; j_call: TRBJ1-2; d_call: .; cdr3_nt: TGTGCCAGCAGCTTAGATTGGGGAAATGGCTACACCTTC; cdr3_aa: CASSLDWGNGYTF
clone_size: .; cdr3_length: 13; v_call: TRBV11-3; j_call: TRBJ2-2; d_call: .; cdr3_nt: TGTGCCAGCACCAGGGGCCGGACCGGGGAGCTGTTTTTT; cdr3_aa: CASTRGRTGELFF
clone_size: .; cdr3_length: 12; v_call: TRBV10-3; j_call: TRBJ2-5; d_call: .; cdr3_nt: TGTGCCATCAGTGTGGGGTCAGAGACCCAGTACTTC; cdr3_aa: CAISVGSETQYF
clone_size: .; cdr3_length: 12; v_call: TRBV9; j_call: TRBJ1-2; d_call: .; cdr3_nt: TGTGCCAGCAGGGGGGCCGGGGTTGGCTACACCTTC; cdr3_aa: CASRGAGVGYTF
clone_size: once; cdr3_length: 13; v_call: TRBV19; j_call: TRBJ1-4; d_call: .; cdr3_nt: TGTGCCAGTAGTCAACGGTTTAATGAAAAACTGTTTTTT; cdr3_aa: CASSQRFNEKLFF
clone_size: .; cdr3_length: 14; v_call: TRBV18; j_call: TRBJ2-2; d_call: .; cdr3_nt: TGTGCCAGCTCACCTGCCCGATACACCGGGGAGCTGTTTTTT; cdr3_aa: CASSPARYTGELFF
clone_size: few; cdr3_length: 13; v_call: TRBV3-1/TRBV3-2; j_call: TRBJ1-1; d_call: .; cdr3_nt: TGTGCCAGCAGCCTCAAGGGGGGGACTGAAGCTTTCTTT; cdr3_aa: CASSLKGGTEAFF
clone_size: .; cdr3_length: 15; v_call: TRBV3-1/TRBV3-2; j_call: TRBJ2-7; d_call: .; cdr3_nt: TGTGCCAGCAGCCCATGGGGCAAGGGCTCCTACGAGCAGTACTTC; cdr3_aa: CASSPWGKGSYEQYF